Listed below are T cell receptor beta chains from one sample, sequenced in a study of OX40 agonist ivuxolimab in advanced cancers. Profiling relied on immunoSEQ multiplex PCR, and the TCRdb table lists in-frame clones only, not all of them. Among over 65,000 clones listed, around 90% were seen once. Specimen: CD4+ or CD8+ T cells sorted from blood, collected in a trial of the OX40 agonist ivuxolimab. The receptors come from an adult with an advanced solid tumor such as melanoma, head and neck, liver or kidney cancer. The CDR3 runs from the conserved cysteine through the conserved F or W. A D gene is named only where the DNA matches it firmly. Clone size appears in some rows only: once, few, many, or a class for an expanded clone.

>.|TRBJ2-1|few|TRBV5-1
TGCGCCAGCAGCTTGGACAGTCCTACCTACAATGAGCAGTTCTTC
CASSLDSPTYNEQFF
>.|TRBJ2-5|.|TRBV9
TGTGCCAGCAGCGTAGCGGGGGCCTCAGAGACCCAGTACTTC
CASSVAGASETQYF
>TRBD1|TRBJ2-7|.|TRBV4-1
TGCGCCAGCAGCGGGACAGGGGGCTTCTACGAGCAGTACTTC
CASSGTGGFYEQYF
>TRBD2|TRBJ2-3|.|TRBV2
TGTGCCAGCAGTGAATGGGCGGGGGGGCCGAAAGATACGCAGTATTTT
CASSEWAGGPKDTQYF
>TRBD1|TRBJ2-7|.|TRBV4-1
TGCGCCAGCAGCCAGACAGGGAATTCCTACGAGCAGTACTTC
CASSQTGNSYEQYF
>TRBD2|TRBJ2-7|.|TRBV11-2
TGTGCCAGCAGCGAACTAGCGGGGAAGTACTTC
CASSELAGKYF
>.|TRBJ2-1|.|TRBV7-9
TGTGCCAGCAGCTCGGACAAAAACTCCTACAATGAGCAGTTCTTC
CASSSDKNSYNEQFF
>.|TRBJ2-7|once|TRBV7-6
TGTGCCAGCAGCCCCCTAGGGAGCTACTCCTACGAGCAGTACTTC
CASSPLGSYSYEQYF
>TRBD1|TRBJ1-4|.|TRBV13
TGTGCCAGCAGCCAGCGACAGGGAAGGAAAACTAATGAAAAACTGTTTTTT
CASSQRQGRKTNEKLFF
>.|TRBJ1-5|few|TRBV19
TGTGCCAGTAGGGAGCGAGGAAGCAATCAGCCCCAGCATTTT
CASRERGSNQPQHF
>TRBD2|TRBJ2-3|.|TRBV5-1
TGCGCCAGCAGCTTAGCTAGCGGGGGGGACACAGATACGCAGTATTTT
CASSLASGGDTDTQYF
>TRBD1|TRBJ1-2|few|TRBV27
TGTGCCAGCAGTTTCGGGACAGGAGGGTATGGCTACACCTTC
CASSFGTGGYGYTF
>.|TRBJ1-1|.|TRBV5-4
TGTGCCAGCGCAACGGGGGGGGCGCGGGACACTGAAGCTTTCTTT
CASATGGARDTEAFF
>.|TRBJ2-3|.|TRBV12-5
TGTGCTAGTGGATGGACACCCACAGATACGCAGTATTTT
CASGWTPTDTQYF
>TRBD1|TRBJ2-5|.|TRBV15
TGTGCCACCAGCAGAGGGACCGAGGGGGCGGGTGAGACCCAGTACTTC
CATSRGTEGAGETQYF
>.|TRBJ1-4|.|TRBV2
TGTGCCAGCAGGGCAACAGGGTCTTGGAATGAAAAACTGTTTTTT
CASRATGSWNEKLFF
>.|TRBJ1-2|.|TRBV13
TGTGCCAGCAGCTCCCGGGAGTCTTCAAATGGGGGCTACACCTTC
CASSSRESSNGGYTF